This entry concerns a single TCR beta chain. Its antigen is not identified. The sample comes from a study of radiation and T cells in renal cell carcinoma. Study as a whole: Nephrectomy followed 15 Gy stereotactic body radiation by 4 weeks.

Sample time point: baseline pretreatment blood. Regarding treatment: 15 Gy SBRT to primary tumor, nephrectomy 4 weeks later. The table came from immunoSEQ multiplex PCR; TCRdb's copy has only in-frame clones and leaves some out. Of approximately 150,000 clones listed, roughly 85% are singletons. The study, taken as a whole, reports: Pretreatment tumor biopsies were lacking, so baseline clonotypes are unknown. Top tumor clonotypes rose in blood 2 weeks post-radiation, then contracted.

Deletions cut 3 bases from V and 8 bases from J, with 10 bases between. The CDR3 totals 12 residues. The germline V gene encodes CDR1 SNHLY and CDR2 FYNNEI. This TCR was recovered from a woman in her 50s with renal cell carcinoma. This sequence joins TRBV2 and TRBJ1-2; D possibly corresponds to TRBD1 (6 bases). The input for sequencing was blood, taken from a patient whose treatment included radiotherapy and nephrectomy. For the CDR3, the DNA is TGTGCCAGCAGTGATGCAGGGGTAGGCTACACCTTC. Protein sequence: CASSDAGVGYTF. The variable domain in full, with the rest retrieved from reference TRBV2 and TRBJ1-2, is EPEVTQTPSHQVTQMGQEVILRCVPISNHLYFYWYRQILGQKVEFLVSFYNNEISEKSEIFDDQFSVERPDGSNFTLKIRSTKLEDSAMYFCASSDAGVGYTFGSGTRLTVV.